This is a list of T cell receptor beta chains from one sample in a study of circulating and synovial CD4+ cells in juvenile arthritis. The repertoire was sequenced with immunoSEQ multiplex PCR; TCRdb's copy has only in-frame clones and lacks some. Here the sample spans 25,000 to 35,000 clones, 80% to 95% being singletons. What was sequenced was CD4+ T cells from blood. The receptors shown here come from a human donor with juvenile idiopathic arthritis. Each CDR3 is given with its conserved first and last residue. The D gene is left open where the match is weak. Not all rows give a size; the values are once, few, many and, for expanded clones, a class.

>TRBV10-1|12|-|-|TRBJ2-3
CASSVAPDTQYF
TGCGCCAGCAGTGTAGCTCCAGATACGCAGTATTTT
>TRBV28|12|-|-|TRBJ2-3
CASSSLTDTQYF
TGTGCCAGCAGTTCACTAACAGATACGCAGTATTTT
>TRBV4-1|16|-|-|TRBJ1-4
CASSQEVAATNEKLFF
TGCGCCAGCAGCCAAGAGGTAGCTGCAACTAATGAAAAACTGTTTTTT
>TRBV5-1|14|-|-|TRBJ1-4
CASSPGTTNEKLFF
TGCGCCAGCAGCCCCGGGACAACTAATGAAAAACTGTTTTTT
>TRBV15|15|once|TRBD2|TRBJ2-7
CATSGGGLAAYEQYF
TGTGCCACCAGCGGGGGGGGACTAGCGGCCTACGAGCAGTACTTC
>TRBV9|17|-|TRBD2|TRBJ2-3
CASSPPLAVASTDTQYF
TGTGCCAGCAGCCCCCCACTAGCGGTGGCTAGCACAGATACGCAGTATTTT
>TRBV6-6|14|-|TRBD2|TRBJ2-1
CASSLSGTSAEQFF
TGTGCCAGCAGTCTCTCCGGGACTAGTGCTGAGCAGTTCTTC
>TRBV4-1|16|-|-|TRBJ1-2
CASSQQGRTRRYGYTF
TGCGCCAGCAGCCAACAGGGCCGTACCAGACGCTATGGCTACACCTTC
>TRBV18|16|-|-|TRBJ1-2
CASSRQPFPLEYGYTF
TGTGCCAGCTCAAGACAGCCGTTCCCCCTGGAGTATGGCTACACCTTC
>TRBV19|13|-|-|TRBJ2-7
CASSTQRASEQYF
TGTGCCAGTAGTACACAGCGGGCGAGCGAGCAGTACTTC
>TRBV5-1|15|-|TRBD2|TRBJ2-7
CASSLHREGSYEQYF
TGCGCCAGCAGCTTGCACCGGGAGGGGTCCTACGAGCAGTACTTC
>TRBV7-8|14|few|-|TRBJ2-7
CASSLAPPAYEQYF
TGTGCCAGCAGCTTAGCCCCTCCGGCCTACGAGCAGTACTTC
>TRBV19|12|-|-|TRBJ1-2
CASLTDVYGYTF
TGTGCCAGTTTGACAGACGTCTATGGCTACACCTTC
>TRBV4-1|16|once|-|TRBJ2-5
CASSQRGARLQETQYF
TGCGCCAGCAGCCAACGGGGGGCCAGGCTCCAAGAGACCCAGTACTTC
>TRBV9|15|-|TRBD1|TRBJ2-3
CASSVGQGITDTQYF
TGTGCCAGCAGCGTAGGACAGGGGATCACAGATACGCAGTATTTT
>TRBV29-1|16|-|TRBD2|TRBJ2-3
CSVEDRTSVSTDTQYF
TGCAGCGTTGAAGATCGGACTAGCGTCAGCACAGATACGCAGTATTTT
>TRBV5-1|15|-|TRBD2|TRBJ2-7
CASRTGGGTFGEQYF
TGCGCCAGCAGGACCGGGGGGGGTACCTTCGGCGAGCAGTACTTC
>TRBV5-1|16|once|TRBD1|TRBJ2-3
CASSLRDRASTDTQYF
TGCGCCAGCAGCTTGAGGGACAGAGCTAGCACAGATACGCAGTATTTT
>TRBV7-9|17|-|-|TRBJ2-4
CASSPPTGPLTKNIQYF
TGTGCCAGCAGCCCACCCACAGGACCCCTTACCAAAAACATTCAGTACTTC
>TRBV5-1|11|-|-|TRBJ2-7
CASSRDWEQYF
TGCGCCAGCAGCAGGGACTGGGAGCAGTACTTC
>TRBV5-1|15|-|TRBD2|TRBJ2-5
CASSLWTSGGETQYF
TGCGCCAGCAGCTTGTGGACTAGTGGGGGAGAGACCCAGTACTTC
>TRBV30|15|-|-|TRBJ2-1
CAWSVGGLPYNEQFF
TGTGCCTGGAGTGTAGGAGGGCTCCCCTACAATGAGCAGTTCTTC
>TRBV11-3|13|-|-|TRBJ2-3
CASSLRATDTQYF
TGTGCCAGCAGCTTGAGGGCGACAGATACGCAGTATTTT
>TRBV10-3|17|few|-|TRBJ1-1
CAISESSLGSMNTEAFF
TGTGCCATCAGTGAGTCGAGTTTGGGGAGCATGAACACTGAAGCTTTCTTT
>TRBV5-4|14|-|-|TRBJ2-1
CASSLGLTDDEQFF
TGTGCCAGCAGCTTGGGACTCACTGACGATGAGCAGTTCTTC
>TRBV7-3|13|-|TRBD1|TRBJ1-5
CASSWDRNQPQHF
TGTGCCAGCAGCTGGGACAGAAATCAGCCCCAGCATTTT
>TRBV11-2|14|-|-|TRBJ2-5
CASSLLVTGETQYF
TGTGCCAGCAGCTTATTAGTGACGGGGGAGACCCAGTACTTC
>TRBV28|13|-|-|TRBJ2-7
CASQGRDSAEQYF
TGTGCCAGTCAGGGCCGGGACTCGGCGGAGCAGTACTTC
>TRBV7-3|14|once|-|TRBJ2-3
CASSAAARGDTQYF
TGTGCCAGCAGCGCAGCGGCCCGCGGGGATACGCAGTATTTT
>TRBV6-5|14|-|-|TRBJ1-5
CASRRLLGSQPQHF
TGTGCCAGCAGAAGGTTGCTAGGGAGTCAGCCCCAGCATTTT
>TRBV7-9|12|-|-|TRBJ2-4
CASSLDRNIQYF
TGTGCCAGCAGCTTGGACAGAAACATTCAGTACTTC
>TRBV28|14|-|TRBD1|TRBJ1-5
CASSRGTVIQPQHF
TGTGCCAGCAGTAGGGGGACAGTTATCCAGCCCCAGCATTTT
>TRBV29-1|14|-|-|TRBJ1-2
CSVAGGAKDYGYTF
TGCAGCGTTGCGGGAGGGGCCAAAGACTATGGCTACACCTTC
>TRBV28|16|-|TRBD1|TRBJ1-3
CASRQGAISSGNTIYF
TGTGCCAGCCGACAGGGGGCGATCTCTTCTGGAAACACCATATATTTT
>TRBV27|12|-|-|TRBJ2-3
CASSRDTDTQYF
TGTGCCAGCAGTCGAGACACAGATACGCAGTATTTT
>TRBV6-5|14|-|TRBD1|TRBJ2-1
CASSNRDSYNEQFF
TGTGCCAGCAGTAACCGGGACAGTTACAATGAGCAGTTCTTC
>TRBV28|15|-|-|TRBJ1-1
CASSLVGVMNTEAFF
TGTGCCAGCAGTTTAGTCGGGGTTATGAACACTGAAGCTTTCTTT
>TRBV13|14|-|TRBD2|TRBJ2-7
CASSSTSGRDEQYF
TGTGCCAGCAGCTCCACTAGCGGGAGGGACGAGCAGTACTTC
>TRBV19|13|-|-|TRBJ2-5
CASSINRAETQYF
TGTGCCAGTAGTATAAACAGGGCAGAGACCCAGTACTTC
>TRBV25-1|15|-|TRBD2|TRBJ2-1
CASSEGLAGGSEQFF
TGTGCCAGCAGTGAAGGGTTAGCGGGAGGAAGTGAGCAGTTCTTC
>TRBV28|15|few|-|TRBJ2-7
CASSEADRLPYEQYF
TGTGCCAGCAGTGAGGCCGACAGGCTCCCCTACGAGCAGTACTTC